This T cell receptor (beta chain) was sequenced during a study of early T cells in non-severe SARS-CoV-2 infection. Study-level results: VDJdb matches were skewed toward anti-spike CD8 T cell responses.

Germline loops: CDR1 LNHNV, CDR2 YYDKDF (reference sequence). Trimming cost V 2 bases and J 1 base; bases outside gene matches: 4. The CDR3 is 16 residues long. Molecules of cDNA were individually given unique molecular identifiers that were attached to them. TCRdb ran MiXCR on the 5' RACE reads and lists one entry per CDR3 protein. The data show roughly 61,000 distinct CDR3 sequences, roughly 10% seen once. This clonotype was observed many times. What it binds is not known. The gene calls are TRBV15 and TRBJ2-7; 11 bases line up with TRBD1. The receptor was derived from an adult who was a healthcare worker with PCR-confirmed SARS-CoV-2 infection or an uninfected control (not recorded which). Specimen: whole blood. CDR3 loop: CATSRPGTGGSYEQYF. CDR3 DNA sequence: TGTGCCACCAGCAGACCCGGGACAGGGGGTTCCTACGAGCAGTACTTC.